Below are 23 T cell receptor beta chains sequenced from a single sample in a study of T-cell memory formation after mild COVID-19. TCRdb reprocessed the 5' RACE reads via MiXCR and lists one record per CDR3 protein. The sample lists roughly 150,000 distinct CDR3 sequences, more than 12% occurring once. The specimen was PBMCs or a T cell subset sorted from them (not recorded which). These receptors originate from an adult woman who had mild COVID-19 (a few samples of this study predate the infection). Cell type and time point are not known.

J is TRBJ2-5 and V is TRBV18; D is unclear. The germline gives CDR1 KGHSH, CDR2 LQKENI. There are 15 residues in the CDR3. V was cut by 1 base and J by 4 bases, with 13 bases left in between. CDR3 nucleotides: TGTGCCAGCTCACCACACGTGGGCCCGACAGAGACCCAGTACTTC. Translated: CASSPHVGPTETQYF.

The CDR3 DNA reads as TGTGCCACCAGTGATTGGACTAGCCTGGAGCCAGATACGCAGTATTTT. Residues: CATSDWTSLEPDTQYF. The chain joins TRBV24-1 to TRBJ2-3; 8 bases match TRBD2. This CDR3 comprises 16 residues. With 2 bases clipped from V and 4 bases from J, the junction kept 7 bases outside the gene matches. Germline V lookup: CDR1 KGHDR, CDR2 SFDVKD.

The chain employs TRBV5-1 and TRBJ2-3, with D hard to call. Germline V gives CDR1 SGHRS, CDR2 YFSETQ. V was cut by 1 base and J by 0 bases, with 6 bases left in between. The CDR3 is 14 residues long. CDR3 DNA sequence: TGCGCCAGCAGCTTGAGTGGTAGCACAGATACGCAGTATTTT. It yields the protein CASSLSGSTDTQYF.

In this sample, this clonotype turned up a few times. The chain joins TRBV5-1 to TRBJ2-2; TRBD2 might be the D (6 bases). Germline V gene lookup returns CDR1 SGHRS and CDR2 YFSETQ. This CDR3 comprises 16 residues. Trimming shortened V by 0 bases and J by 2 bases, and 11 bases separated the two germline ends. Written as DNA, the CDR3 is TGCGCCAGCAGCTTGGATCCGGGAGTTAACACCGGGGAGCTGTTTTTT. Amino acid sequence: CASSLDPGVNTGELFF.

CDR3 sequence: CASRKQGLGYGYTF. CDR3 sequence (DNA): TGTGCCAGCAGAAAACAGGGGCTCGGCTATGGCTACACCTTC. The rearrangement uses TRBV12-3 or TRBV12-4 and TRBJ1-2; TRBD1 matches 7 bases. V lost 6 bases to trimming and J lost 4 bases; unmatched junction nucleotides: 8. This CDR3 is 14 amino acids long.

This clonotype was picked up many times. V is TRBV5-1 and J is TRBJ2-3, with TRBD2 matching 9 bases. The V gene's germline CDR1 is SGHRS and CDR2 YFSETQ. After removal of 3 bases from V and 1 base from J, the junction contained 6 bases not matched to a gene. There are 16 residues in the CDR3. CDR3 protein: CASSSSSGVGTDTQYF. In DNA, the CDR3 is TGCGCCAGCAGCTCATCTAGCGGGGTCGGCACAGATACGCAGTATTTT.

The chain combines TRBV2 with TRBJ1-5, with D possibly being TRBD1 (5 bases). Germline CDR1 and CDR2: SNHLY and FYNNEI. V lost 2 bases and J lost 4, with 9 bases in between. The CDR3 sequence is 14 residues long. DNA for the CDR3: TGTGCCAGCAGTGAAATCGGGGGAAATCAGCCCCAGCATTTT. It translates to CASSEIGGNQPQHF.

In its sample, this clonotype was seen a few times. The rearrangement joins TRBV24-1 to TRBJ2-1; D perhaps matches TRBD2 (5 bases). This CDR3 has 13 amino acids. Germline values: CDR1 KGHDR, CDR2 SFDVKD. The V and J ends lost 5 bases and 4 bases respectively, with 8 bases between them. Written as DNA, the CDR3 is TGTGCCACCAGTGGGACTGTGTACAATGAGCAGTTCTTC. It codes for CATSGTVYNEQFF.

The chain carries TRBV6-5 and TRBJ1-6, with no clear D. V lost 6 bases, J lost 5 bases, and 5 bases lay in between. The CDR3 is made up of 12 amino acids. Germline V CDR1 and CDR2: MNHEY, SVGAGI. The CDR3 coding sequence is TGTGCCAGCAGGTCGGATAATTCACCCCTCCACTTT. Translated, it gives CASRSDNSPLHF.

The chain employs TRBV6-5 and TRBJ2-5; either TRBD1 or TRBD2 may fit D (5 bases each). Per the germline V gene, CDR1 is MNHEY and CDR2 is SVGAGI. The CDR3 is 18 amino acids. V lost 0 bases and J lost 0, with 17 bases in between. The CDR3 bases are TGTGCCAGCAGTTACTCTACGAGGGACGTCTGGTACCAAGAGACCCAGTACTTC. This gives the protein CASSYSTRDVWYQETQYF.

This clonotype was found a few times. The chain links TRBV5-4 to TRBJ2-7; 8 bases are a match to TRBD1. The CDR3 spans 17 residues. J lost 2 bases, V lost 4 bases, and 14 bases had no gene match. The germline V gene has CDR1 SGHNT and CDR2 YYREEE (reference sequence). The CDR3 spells CASSPGQVLSGPYEQYF. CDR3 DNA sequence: TGTGCCAGCAGCCCGGGACAGGTCCTTTCGGGTCCCTACGAGCAGTACTTC.

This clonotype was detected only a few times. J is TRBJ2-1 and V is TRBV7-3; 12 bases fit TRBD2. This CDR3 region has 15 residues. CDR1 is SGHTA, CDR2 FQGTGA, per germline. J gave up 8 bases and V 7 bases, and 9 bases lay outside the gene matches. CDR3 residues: CASKSGLAGYDEQFF. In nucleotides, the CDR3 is TGTGCCAGCAAATCCGGACTAGCGGGATACGATGAGCAGTTCTTC.

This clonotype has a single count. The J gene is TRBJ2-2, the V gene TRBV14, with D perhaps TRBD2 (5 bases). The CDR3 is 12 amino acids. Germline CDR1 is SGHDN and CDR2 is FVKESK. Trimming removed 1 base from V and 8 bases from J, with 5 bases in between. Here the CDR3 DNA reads TGTGCCAGCAGCCAAGTAGCGGGGGAGCTGTTTTTT. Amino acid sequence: CASSQVAGELFF.

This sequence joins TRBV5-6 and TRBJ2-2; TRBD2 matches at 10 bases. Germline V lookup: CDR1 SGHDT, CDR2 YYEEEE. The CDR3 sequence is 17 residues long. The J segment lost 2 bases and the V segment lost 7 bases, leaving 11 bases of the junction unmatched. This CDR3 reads CASSPKLAGKNTGELFF. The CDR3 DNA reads TGTGCCAGCTCCCCTAAACTAGCGGGGAAAAACACCGGGGAGCTGTTTTTT.

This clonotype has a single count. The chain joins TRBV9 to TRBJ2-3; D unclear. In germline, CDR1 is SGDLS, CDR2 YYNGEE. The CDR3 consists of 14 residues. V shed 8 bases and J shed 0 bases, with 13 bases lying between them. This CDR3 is CASCKQPSTDTQYF. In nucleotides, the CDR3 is TGTGCCAGTTGCAAACAACCTAGCACAGATACGCAGTATTTT.

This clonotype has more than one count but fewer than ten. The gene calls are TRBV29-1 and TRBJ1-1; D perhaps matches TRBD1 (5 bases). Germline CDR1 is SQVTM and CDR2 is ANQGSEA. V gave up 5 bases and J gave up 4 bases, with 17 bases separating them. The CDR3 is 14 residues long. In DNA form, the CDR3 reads TGCAGCGTTCTCACGAGGGGAGAGCCCACTGAAGCTTTCTTT. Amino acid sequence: CSVLTRGEPTEAFF.

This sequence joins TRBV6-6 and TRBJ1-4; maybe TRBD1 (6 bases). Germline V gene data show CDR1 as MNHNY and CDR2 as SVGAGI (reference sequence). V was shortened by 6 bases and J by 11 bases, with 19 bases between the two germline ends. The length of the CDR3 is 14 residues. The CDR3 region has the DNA TGTGCCAGCAGCCTGGACAGCCGAGAGAGGAAACTGTTTTTT. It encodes CASSLDSRERKLFF.

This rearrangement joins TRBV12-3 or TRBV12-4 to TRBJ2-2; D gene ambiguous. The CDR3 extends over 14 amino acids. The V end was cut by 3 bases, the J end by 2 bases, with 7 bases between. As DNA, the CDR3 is TGTGCCAGCAGTTTCGCTCTCAACACCGGGGAGCTGTTTTTT. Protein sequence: CASSFALNTGELFF.

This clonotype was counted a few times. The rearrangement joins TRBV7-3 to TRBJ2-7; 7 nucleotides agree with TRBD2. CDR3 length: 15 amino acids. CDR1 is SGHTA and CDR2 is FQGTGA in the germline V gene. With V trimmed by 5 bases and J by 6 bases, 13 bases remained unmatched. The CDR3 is CASSLNGLDPTEQYF. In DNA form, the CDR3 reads TGTGCCAGCAGCCTTAACGGACTAGATCCTACCGAGCAGTACTTC.

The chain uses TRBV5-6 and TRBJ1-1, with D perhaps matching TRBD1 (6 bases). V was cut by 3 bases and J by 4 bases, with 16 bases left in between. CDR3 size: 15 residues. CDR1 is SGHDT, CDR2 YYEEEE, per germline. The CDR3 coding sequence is TGTGCCAGCAGCTACCACAGGGCCCGCGGCACTGAAGCTTTCTTT. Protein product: CASSYHRARGTEAFF.

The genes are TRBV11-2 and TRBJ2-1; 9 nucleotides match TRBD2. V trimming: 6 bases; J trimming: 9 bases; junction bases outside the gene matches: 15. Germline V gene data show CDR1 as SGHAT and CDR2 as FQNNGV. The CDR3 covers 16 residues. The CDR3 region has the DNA TGTGCCAGCAGGCCTAGCGGGGCTTGGGGTATGATTGAGCAGTTCTTC. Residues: CASRPSGAWGMIEQFF.

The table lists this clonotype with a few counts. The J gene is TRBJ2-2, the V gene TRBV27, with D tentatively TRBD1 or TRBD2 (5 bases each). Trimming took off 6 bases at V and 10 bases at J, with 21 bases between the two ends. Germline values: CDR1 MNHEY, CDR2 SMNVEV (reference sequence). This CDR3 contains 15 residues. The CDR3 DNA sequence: TGTGCCAGCAGATTTAACCGGGACCTCCTACAGGAGCTGTTTTTT. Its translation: CASRFNRDLLQELFF.

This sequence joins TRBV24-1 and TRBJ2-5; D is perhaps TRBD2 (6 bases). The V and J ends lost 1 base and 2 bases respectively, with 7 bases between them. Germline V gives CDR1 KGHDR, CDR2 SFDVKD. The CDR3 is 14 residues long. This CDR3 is CATSDFGGQETQYF. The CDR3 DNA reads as TGTGCCACCAGTGATTTCGGGGGTCAAGAGACCCAGTACTTC.